This TCR beta chain was documented in a study of shared clonotypes between healthy human individuals. On this clone: Its antigen is unidentified.

Assay runs were performed at deep level. The data were produced by immunoSEQ multiplex PCR, yet TCRdb's version contains in-frame clones alone and is incomplete. The table lists 2 million to 2.5 million clones, 85% to 95% of them singletons. Researchers partitioned CD4+ cells into CD45RA+ naive and CD45RA-negative memory subsets. CDR3 length equals 17 residues. The germline gives CDR1 MNHEY, CDR2 SMNVEV (reference sequence). Losses at the gene ends were 4 bases for V and 8 bases for J; bases not matched to a gene: 16. Study-wide points: Shared clonotypes: about 5.3% naive CD4, about 4% naive CD8, about 2.5% memory CD4, about 0.4% memory CD8.

The receptor was isolated from a man aged 18 to 30 in good health. The specimen was naive CD4+ T cells sorted from blood. Noted subset: CD45RA+ positively selected. This chain connects TRBV27 to TRBJ2-1; 8 bases align to TRBD1. Here the CDR3 reads CASSSGTRTGYADEQFF. The CDR3 DNA is TGTGCCAGCAGTTCCGGGACTCGGACAGGGTATGCGGATGAGCAGTTCTTC.